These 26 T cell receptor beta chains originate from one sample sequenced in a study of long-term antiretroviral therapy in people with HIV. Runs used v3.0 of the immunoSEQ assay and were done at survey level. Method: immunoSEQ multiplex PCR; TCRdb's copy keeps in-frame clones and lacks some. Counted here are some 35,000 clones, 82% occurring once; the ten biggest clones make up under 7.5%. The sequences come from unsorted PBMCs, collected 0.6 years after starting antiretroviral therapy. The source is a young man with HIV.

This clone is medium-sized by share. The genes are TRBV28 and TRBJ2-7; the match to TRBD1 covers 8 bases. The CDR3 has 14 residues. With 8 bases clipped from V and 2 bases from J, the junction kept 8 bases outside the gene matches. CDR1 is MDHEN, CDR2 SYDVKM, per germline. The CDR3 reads CASCGDRTAYEQYF. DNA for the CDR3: TGTGCCAGCTGTGGGGACAGGACCGCCTACGAGCAGTACTTC.

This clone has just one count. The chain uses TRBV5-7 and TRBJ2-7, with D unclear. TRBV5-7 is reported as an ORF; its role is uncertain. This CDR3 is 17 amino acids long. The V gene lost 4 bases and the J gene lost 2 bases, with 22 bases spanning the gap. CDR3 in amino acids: CASSKNNTSQVTYEQYF. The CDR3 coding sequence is TGTGCCAGCAGCAAAAATAACACCAGCCAGGTAACCTACGAGCAGTACTTC.

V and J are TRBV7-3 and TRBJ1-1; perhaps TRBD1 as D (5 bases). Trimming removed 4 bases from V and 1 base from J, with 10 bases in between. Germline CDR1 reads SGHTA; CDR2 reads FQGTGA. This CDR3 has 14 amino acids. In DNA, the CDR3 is TGTGCCAGCAGCTCCGGGGCGGGGAACACTGAAGCTTTCTTT. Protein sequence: CASSSGAGNTEAFF.

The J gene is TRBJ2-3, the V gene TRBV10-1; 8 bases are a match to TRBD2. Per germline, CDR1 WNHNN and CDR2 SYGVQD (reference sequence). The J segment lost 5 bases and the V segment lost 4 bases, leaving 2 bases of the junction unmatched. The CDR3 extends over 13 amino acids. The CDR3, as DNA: TGCGCCAGCAGTGGTACTAGCGGAGATACGCAGTATTTT. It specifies CASSGTSGDTQYF.

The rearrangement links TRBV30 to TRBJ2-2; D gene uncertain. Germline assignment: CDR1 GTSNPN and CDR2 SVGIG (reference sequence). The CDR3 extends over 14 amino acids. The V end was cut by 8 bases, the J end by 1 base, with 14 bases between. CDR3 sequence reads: CARAYSMNTGELFF. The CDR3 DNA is TGTGCCAGAGCTTACAGCATGAACACCGGGGAGCTGTTTTTT.

For the CDR3, the DNA is TGCGCCAGCAGCCAAGGTAATGAGCAGTTCTTC. Residues: CASSQGNEQFF. The rearrangement links TRBV4-1 to TRBJ2-1; D is ambiguous. V gave up 1 base and J gave up 7 bases, with 2 bases separating them. The CDR3 spans 11 residues. CDR1 MGHRA and CDR2 YSYEKL come from the germline V gene.

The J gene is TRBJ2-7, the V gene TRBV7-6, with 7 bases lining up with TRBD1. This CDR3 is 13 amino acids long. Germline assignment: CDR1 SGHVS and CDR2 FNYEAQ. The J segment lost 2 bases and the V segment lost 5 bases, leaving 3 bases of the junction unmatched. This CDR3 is CASSPGQPYEQYF. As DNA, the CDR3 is TGTGCCAGCAGCCCGGGACAGCCCTACGAGCAGTACTTC.

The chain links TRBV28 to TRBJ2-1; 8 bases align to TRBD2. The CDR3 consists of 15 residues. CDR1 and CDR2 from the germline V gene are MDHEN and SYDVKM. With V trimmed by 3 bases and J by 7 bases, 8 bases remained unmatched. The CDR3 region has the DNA TGTGCCAGCAGTTTTGGGAGCGGGAGTTTTAATGAGCAGTTCTTC. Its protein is CASSFGSGSFNEQFF. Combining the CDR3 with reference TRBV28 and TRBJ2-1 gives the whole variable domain DVKVTQSSRYLVKRTGEKVFLECVQDMDHENMFWYRQDPGLGLRLIYFSYDVKMKEKGDIPEGYSVSREKKERFSLILESASTNQTSMYLCASSFGSGSFNEQFFGPGTRLTVL.

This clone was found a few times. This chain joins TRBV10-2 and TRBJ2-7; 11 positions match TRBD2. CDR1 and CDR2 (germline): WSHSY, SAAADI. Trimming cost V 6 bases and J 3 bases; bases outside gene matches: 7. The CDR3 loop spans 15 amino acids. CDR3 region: CASSPIAGGDYEQYF. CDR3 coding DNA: TGCGCCAGCAGCCCAATAGCGGGAGGGGACTACGAGCAGTACTTC.

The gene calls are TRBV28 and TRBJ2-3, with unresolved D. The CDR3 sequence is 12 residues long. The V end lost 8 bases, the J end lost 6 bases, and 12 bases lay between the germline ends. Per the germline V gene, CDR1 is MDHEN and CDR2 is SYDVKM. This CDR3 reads CASAESRDTQYF. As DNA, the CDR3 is TGTGCCAGCGCCGAGAGTAGGGATACGCAGTATTTT. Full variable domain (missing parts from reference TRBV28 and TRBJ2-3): DVKVTQSSRYLVKRTGEKVFLECVQDMDHENMFWYRQDPGLGLRLIYFSYDVKMKEKGDIPEGYSVSREKKERFSLILESASTNQTSMYLCASAESRDTQYFGPGTRLTVL.

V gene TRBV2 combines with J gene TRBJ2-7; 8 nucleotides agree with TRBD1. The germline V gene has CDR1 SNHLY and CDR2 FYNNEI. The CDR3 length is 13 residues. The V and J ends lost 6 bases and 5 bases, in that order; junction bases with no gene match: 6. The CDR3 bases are TGTGCCAGCAGGGGGACAGGTCGCCACGAGCAGTACTTC. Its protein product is CASRGTGRHEQYF.

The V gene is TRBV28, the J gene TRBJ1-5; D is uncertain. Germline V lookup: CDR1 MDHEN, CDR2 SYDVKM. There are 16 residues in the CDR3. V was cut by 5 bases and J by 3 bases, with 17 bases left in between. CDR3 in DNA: TGTGCCAGCAGTCCGAGAATCATGTGGACCAATCAGCCCCAGCATTTT. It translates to CASSPRIMWTNQPQHF.

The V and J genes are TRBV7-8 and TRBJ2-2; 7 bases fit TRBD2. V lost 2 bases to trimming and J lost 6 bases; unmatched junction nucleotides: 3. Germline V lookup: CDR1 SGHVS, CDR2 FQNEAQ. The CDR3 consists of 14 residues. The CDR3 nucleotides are TGTGCCAGCAGCTTAAGGGAGGGGTCCGGGGAGCTGTTTTTT. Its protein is CASSLREGSGELFF. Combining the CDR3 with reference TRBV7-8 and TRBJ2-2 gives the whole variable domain GAGVSQSPRYKVAKRGQDVALRCDPISGHVSLFWYQQALGQGPEFLTYFQNEAQLDKSGLPSDRFFAERPEGSVSTLKIQRTQQEDSAVYLCASSLREGSGELFFGEGSRLTVL.

CDR3 residues: CASSFRGAGNTIYF. In DNA form, the CDR3 reads TGTGCCAGCAGTTTTCGGGGTGCCGGAAACACCATATATTTT. This rearrangement joins TRBV28 to TRBJ1-3, with unresolved D. Germline assignment: CDR1 MDHEN and CDR2 SYDVKM. V lost 3 bases and J 4 bases, leaving 10 bases between the germline ends. The CDR3 has 14 residues.

The CDR3 DNA reads as TGTGCCAGCAGCGTAGAGCCGGTGGGCCATAACTATGGCTACACCTTC. Its translation is CASSVEPVGHNYGYTF. The chain recombines TRBV9 with TRBJ1-2; D uncertain. V shed 0 bases and J shed 1 base, with 13 bases lying between them. The germline gives CDR1 SGDLS, CDR2 YYNGEE. This CDR3 has 16 residues.

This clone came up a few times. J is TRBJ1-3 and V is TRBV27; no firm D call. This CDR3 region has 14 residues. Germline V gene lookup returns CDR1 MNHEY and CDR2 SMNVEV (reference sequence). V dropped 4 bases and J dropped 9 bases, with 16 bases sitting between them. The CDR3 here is CASSSHGDFGTIYF. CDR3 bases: TGTGCCAGCAGTTCACACGGTGATTTTGGCACCATATATTTT.

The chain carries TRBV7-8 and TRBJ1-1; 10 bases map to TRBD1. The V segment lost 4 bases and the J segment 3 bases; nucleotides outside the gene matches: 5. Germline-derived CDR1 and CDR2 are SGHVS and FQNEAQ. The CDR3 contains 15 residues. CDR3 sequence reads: CASSSFGTGDTEAFF. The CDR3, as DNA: TGTGCCAGCAGCTCGTTCGGGACAGGGGACACTGAAGCTTTCTTT. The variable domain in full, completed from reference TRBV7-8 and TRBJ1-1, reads GAGVSQSPRYKVAKRGQDVALRCDPISGHVSLFWYQQALGQGPEFLTYFQNEAQLDKSGLPSDRFFAERPEGSVSTLKIQRTQQEDSAVYLCASSSFGTGDTEAFFGQGTRLTVV.

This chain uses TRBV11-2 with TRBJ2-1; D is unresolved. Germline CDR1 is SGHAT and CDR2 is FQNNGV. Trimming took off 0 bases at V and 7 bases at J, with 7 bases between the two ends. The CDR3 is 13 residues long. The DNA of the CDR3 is TGTGCCAGCAGCTTAGAGGTGGCGAATGAGCAGTTCTTC. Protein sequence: CASSLEVANEQFF.

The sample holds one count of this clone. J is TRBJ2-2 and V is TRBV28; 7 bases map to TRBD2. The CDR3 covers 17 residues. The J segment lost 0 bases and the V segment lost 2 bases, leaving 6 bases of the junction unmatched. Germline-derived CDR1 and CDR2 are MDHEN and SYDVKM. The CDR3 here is CASSLLRTSPNTGELFF. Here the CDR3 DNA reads TGTGCCAGCAGTTTACTAAGGACTAGTCCGAACACCGGGGAGCTGTTTTTT.

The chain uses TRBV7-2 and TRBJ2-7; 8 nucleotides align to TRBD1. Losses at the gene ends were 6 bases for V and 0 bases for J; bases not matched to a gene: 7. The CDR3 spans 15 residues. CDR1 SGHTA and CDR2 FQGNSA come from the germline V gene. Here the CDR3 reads CASRDRGASSYEQYF. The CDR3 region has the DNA TGTGCCAGCAGAGACAGGGGCGCAAGCTCCTACGAGCAGTACTTC.

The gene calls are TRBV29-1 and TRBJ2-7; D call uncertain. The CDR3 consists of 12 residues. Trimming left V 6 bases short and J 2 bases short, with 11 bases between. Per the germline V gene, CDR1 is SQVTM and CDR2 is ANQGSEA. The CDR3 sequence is CSVADGTYEQYF. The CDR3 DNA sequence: TGCAGCGTCGCGGACGGAACCTACGAGCAGTACTTC.

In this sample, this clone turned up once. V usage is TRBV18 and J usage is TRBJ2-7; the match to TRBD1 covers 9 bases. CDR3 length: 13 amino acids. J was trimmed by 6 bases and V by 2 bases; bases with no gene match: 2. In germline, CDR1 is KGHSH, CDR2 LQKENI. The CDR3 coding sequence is TGTGCCAGCTCACCAGGACAGGGGTCCGAGCAGTACTTC. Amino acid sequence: CASSPGQGSEQYF.

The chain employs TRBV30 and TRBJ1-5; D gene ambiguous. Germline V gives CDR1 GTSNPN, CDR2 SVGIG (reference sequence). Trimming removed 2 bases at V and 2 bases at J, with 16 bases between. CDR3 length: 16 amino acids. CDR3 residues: CAWSSYPPRGNQPQHF. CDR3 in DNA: TGTGCCTGGAGTTCCTACCCCCCTCGGGGCAATCAGCCCCAGCATTTT. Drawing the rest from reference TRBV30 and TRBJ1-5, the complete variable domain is SQTIHQWPATLVQPVGSPLSLECTVEGTSNPNLYWYRQAAGRGLQLLFYSVGIGQISSEVPQNLSASRPQDRQFILSSKKLLLSDSGFYLCAWSSYPPRGNQPQHFGDGTRLSIL.

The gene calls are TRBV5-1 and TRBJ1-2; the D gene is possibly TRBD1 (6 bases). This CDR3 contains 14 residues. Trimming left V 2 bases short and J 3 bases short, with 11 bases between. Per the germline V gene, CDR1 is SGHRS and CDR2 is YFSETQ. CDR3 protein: CASSFGGQDYGYTF. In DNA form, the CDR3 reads TGCGCCAGCAGCTTCGGGGGGCAAGACTATGGCTACACCTTC.

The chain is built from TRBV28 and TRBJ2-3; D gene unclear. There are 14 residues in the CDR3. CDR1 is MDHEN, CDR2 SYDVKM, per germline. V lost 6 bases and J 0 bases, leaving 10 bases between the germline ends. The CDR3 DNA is TGTGCCAGCAGCCCGGAACAGAGCACAGATACGCAGTATTTT. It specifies CASSPEQSTDTQYF. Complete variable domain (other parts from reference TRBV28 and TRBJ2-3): DVKVTQSSRYLVKRTGEKVFLECVQDMDHENMFWYRQDPGLGLRLIYFSYDVKMKEKGDIPEGYSVSREKKERFSLILESASTNQTSMYLCASSPEQSTDTQYFGPGTRLTVL.

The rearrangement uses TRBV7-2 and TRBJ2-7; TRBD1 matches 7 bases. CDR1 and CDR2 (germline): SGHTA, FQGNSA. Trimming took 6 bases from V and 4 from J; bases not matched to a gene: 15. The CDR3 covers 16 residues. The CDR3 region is CASSRPVQGLGYEQYF. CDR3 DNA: TGTGCCAGCAGTCGACCGGTACAGGGGTTGGGGTACGAGCAGTACTTC.